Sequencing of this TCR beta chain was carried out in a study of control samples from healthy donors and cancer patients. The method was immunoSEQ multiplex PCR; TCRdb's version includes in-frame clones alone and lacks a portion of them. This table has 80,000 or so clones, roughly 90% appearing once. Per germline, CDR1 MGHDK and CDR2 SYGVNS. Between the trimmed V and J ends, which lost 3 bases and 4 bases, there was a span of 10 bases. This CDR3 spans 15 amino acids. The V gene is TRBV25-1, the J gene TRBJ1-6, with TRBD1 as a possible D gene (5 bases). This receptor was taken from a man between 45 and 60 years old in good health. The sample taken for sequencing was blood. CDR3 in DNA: TGTGCCAGCAGTGACTGGACATCTTATAATTCACCCCTCCACTTT. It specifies CASSDWTSYNSPLHF.